This TCR beta chain was found in a study of blood T cell repertoires in COVID-19. Study in general: Collection of acute and convalescent COVID-19 samples took place in the United States, Italy and Spain. PBMCs, B-cell-depleted T cells, or T cells provided the cDNA or gDNA that made up the material.

Germline-derived CDR1 and CDR2 are SGDLS and YYNGEE. This CDR3 comprises 14 residues. The V gene lost 3 bases and the J gene lost 3 bases, with 10 bases spanning the gap. Under the authors' procedure: The assay estimated nucleated cells by amplifying reference gene primers. Method: immunoSEQ multiplex PCR; TCRdb's copy keeps in-frame clones and lacks some. Clone size and the V and J calls come from that table; the DNA yielded D and trimming. The table shows about 220,000 clones, with around 81% occurring only once. The chain couples TRBV9 to TRBJ2-1; a weak D match, TRBD1 (5 bases). The source is a human donor in a cohort sampled during active COVID-19. Sequences were obtained from peripheral blood. This CDR3 is CASSELGVYNEQFF. The CDR3 nucleotides read TGTGCCAGCAGCGAGCTAGGGGTCTACAATGAGCAGTTCTTC.